The 25 T cell receptor beta chains below come from one sample, sequenced in a study of blood T cell repertoires in COVID-19. The protocol was immunoSEQ multiplex PCR, while the TCRdb copy is restricted to in-frame clones and leaves out a portion. The sample holds roughly 150,000 clones; around 91% are singletons and the top ten take about an eighth. Sequenced sample: peripheral blood. The receptors come from a man younger than 30 with COVID-19, enrolled during active disease.

V is TRBV7-9 and J is TRBJ1-3, with a weak D call TRBD1 (5 bases). The CDR3 is made up of 14 amino acids. The V and J ends lost 0 bases and 2 bases respectively, with 5 bases between them. The germline V gene encodes CDR1 SEHNR and CDR2 FQNEAQ (reference sequence). The CDR3 sequence is CASSLAGAGNTIYF. The CDR3 coding sequence is TGTGCCAGCAGCTTAGCAGGGGCTGGAAACACCATATATTTT.

Comments on this clone: The junction differs from germline at one of its ends, possibly a read error. The rearrangement uses TRBV10-3 and TRBJ1-4; D is unclear. The germline CDR1 and CDR2 sequences are ENHRY and SYGVKD. The CDR3 is 18 residues long. The DNA for the CDR3 is TGTGCCACCTCCGGAAGGCCGCTAAATCAAGGAACTAATGAAAAACTGCTTTTT. It translates to CATSGRPLNQGTNEKLLF.

As DNA, the CDR3 is TGTGCCAGCGGACAGGGGTCAACCTACGAGCAGTACTTC. This encodes CASGQGSTYEQYF. The V and J genes are TRBV11-3 and TRBJ2-7, with 9 bases lining up with TRBD1. V shed 8 bases and J 2 bases; nucleotides not matched to a gene: 4. The CDR3 has 13 residues. Germline values: CDR1 SGHNT, CDR2 YENEEA.

This chain connects TRBV20-1 to TRBJ2-3; 7 positions match TRBD2. The V and J ends lost 3 bases and 14 bases, in that order; junction bases with no gene match: 8. Germline CDR1 is DFQATT and CDR2 is SNEGSKA (reference sequence). This CDR3 contains 11 residues. This chain's CDR3 is CSASSAGELYF. CDR3 coding DNA: TGCAGTGCTAGTTCCGCGGGAGAGCTGTATTTT.

The V call is TRBV5-4, the J call TRBJ2-2; D perhaps matches TRBD2 (6 bases). Germline V gene data show CDR1 as SGHNT and CDR2 as YYREEE (reference sequence). The V end lost 4 bases, the J end lost 1 base, and 14 bases lay between the germline ends. The CDR3 sequence is 16 residues long. CDR3 sequence: CASSLLPGVNTGELFF. The CDR3 DNA follows: TGTGCCAGCAGCCTTCTTCCGGGAGTGAACACCGGGGAGCTGTTTTTT.

This clone was recorded once. V is TRBV9 and J is TRBJ2-7, with D maybe TRBD1 (6 bases). V was trimmed by 4 bases and J by 6 bases, leaving 17 bases between them. CDR3 length: 14 residues. The germline V gene encodes CDR1 SGDLS and CDR2 YYNGEE. CDR3 region: CASSSQDSRFEQYF. The DNA of the CDR3 is TGTGCCAGCAGCTCCCAGGACAGTCGGTTCGAGCAGTACTTC. Based on the CDR3 plus reference TRBV9 and TRBJ2-7, the full variable domain is DSGVTQTPKHLITATGQRVTLRCSPRSGDLSVYWYQQSLDQGLQFLIQYYNGEERAKGNILERFSAQQFPDLHSELNLSSLELGDSALYFCASSSQDSRFEQYFGPGTRLTVT.

The V call is TRBV27, the J call TRBJ1-5; 7 positions match TRBD1. J gave up 4 bases and V 6 bases, and 3 bases lay outside the gene matches. CDR1 MNHEY and CDR2 SMNVEV come from the germline V gene (reference sequence). The CDR3 length is 13 residues. CDR3: CASRRDRNQPQHF. The CDR3 DNA follows: TGTGCCAGCAGACGGGACAGAAATCAGCCCCAGCATTTT.

The gene calls are TRBV27 and TRBJ2-3, with a weak D call TRBD1 (6 bases). Germline CDR1 is MNHEY and CDR2 is SMNVEV (reference sequence). V gave up 6 bases and J gave up 0 bases, with 13 bases separating them. The CDR3 length is 15 residues. This chain's CDR3 is CASSFKDRSTDTQYF. In nucleotides, the CDR3 is TGTGCCAGCAGCTTTAAGGACAGAAGCACAGATACGCAGTATTTT.

The rearrangement links TRBV7-2 to TRBJ1-2; 8 bases are shared with TRBD1. Germline CDR1 and CDR2: SGHTA and FQGNSA. This CDR3 has 17 residues. With V trimmed by 1 base and J by 4 bases, 11 bases remained unmatched. The CDR3 protein is CASSLEALGTGTYGYTF. The CDR3 nucleotides read TGTGCCAGCAGCTTAGAGGCCCTGGGGACAGGAACCTATGGCTACACCTTC. Supplemented by reference TRBV7-2 and TRBJ1-2, the full variable domain reads GAGVSQSPSNKVTEKGKDVELRCDPISGHTALYWYRQSLGQGLEFLIYFQGNSAPDKSGLPSDRFSAERTGGSVSTLTIQRTQQEDSAVYLCASSLEALGTGTYGYTFGSGTRLTVV.

The V gene is TRBV6-5, the J gene TRBJ2-2; perhaps TRBD2 as D (6 bases). The CDR3 spans 11 residues. The germline V and J ends were trimmed by 7 bases and 7 bases, with 7 bases remaining between them. Per germline, CDR1 MNHEY and CDR2 SVGAGI. The CDR3 sequence: CASMEGGELFF. In DNA form, the CDR3 reads TGTGCCAGCATGGAGGGCGGGGAGCTGTTTTTT.

V usage is TRBV6-2 or TRBV6-3 and J usage is TRBJ2-7; 8 bases are shared with TRBD2. The germline gives CDR1 MNHEY, CDR2 SVGEGT. CDR3 length: 15 amino acids. The ends lost 6 bases at V and 0 bases at J; junction bases unmatched: 7. CDR3 loop: CASRPTSGSSYEQYF. The CDR3, as DNA: TGTGCCAGCAGACCTACTAGCGGTAGCTCCTACGAGCAGTACTTC.

The chain links TRBV19 to TRBJ1-6; D not resolved. The CDR3 consists of 19 residues. Germline values: CDR1 LNHDA, CDR2 SQIVND (reference sequence). V lost 1 base, J lost 0 bases, and 16 bases lay in between. Written as DNA, the CDR3 is TGTGCCAGTAGTATAGCGCCTCACGGGGTTCGCTCCTATAATTCACCCCTCCACTTT. This encodes CASSIAPHGVRSYNSPLHF.

The chain's CDR3 is CASSERWDRAGEQYF. The CDR3 DNA reads as TGTGCCAGCAGTGAAAGGTGGGACAGGGCGGGCGAGCAGTACTTC. V is TRBV6-1 and J is TRBJ2-7; 9 nucleotides agree with TRBD1. The ends lost 2 bases at V and 6 bases at J; junction bases unmatched: 8. The germline CDR1 and CDR2 sequences are MNHNS and SASEGT. CDR3 size: 15 residues.

V usage is TRBV6-2 or TRBV6-3 and J usage is TRBJ2-7; TRBD1 is a possible D gene (6 bases). The germline V and J ends were trimmed by 5 bases and 3 bases, with 26 bases remaining between them. CDR3 size: 18 residues. In germline, CDR1 is MNHEY, CDR2 SVGEGT. The CDR3 DNA is TGTGCCAGCAGTCAACAACCCTTCATCCGGGGCAGGGGCTACGAGCAGTACTTC. It translates to CASSQQPFIRGRGYEQYF.

J is TRBJ1-2 and V is TRBV19; a possible D gene is TRBD1 (6 bases). Deletions cut 3 bases from V and 6 bases from J, with 11 bases between. Germline V gene data show CDR1 as LNHDA and CDR2 as SQIVND (reference sequence). The CDR3 runs 13 residues. The CDR3 protein is CASSIRTVDGYTF. The DNA of the CDR3 is TGTGCCAGTAGTATCCGGACAGTGGATGGCTACACCTTC.

This clone is a singleton in its sample. The genes are TRBV9 and TRBJ2-3; D not resolved. Per germline, CDR1 SGDLS and CDR2 YYNGEE. CDR3 length equals 14 residues. Trimming took off 0 bases at V and 0 bases at J, with 5 bases between the two ends. This CDR3 reads CASSVGPSTDTQYF. Written as DNA, the CDR3 is TGTGCCAGCAGCGTAGGGCCTAGCACAGATACGCAGTATTTT.

This sequence joins TRBV4-3 and TRBJ1-3; 8 bases are a match to TRBD1. The CDR3 sequence is 17 residues long. CDR1 LGHNA and CDR2 YSLEER come from the germline V gene. V dropped 2 bases and J dropped 2; count of bases not matched to a gene: 8. The CDR3 coding sequence is TGCGCCAGCAGCCAACTATACAGGGGGAAGGCTGGAAACACCATATATTTT. Amino acid sequence: CASSQLYRGKAGNTIYF.

The chain combines TRBV5-1 with TRBJ2-2, with 11 bases aligning to TRBD2. V dropped 0 bases and J dropped 7; count of bases not matched to a gene: 5. The CDR3 is made up of 16 amino acids. CDR1 and CDR2 (germline): SGHRS, YFSETQ. The CDR3 loop reads CASSLGTSGYNGELFF. The DNA of the CDR3 is TGCGCCAGCAGCTTGGGGACTAGCGGGTACAACGGGGAGCTGTTTTTT.

The chain couples TRBV6-5 to TRBJ2-7; D is perhaps TRBD1 (6 bases). Trimming stripped 4 bases from V and 5 bases from J, with 15 bases between. Germline lookup yields CDR1 MNHEY and CDR2 SVGAGI. The CDR3 sequence is 14 residues long. In DNA, the CDR3 is TGTGCCAGCAGTTTCAAAGGACAGCTCCACGAGCAGTACTTC. Its translation is CASSFKGQLHEQYF.

The J gene is TRBJ2-3, the V gene TRBV12-3 or TRBV12-4, with D tentatively TRBD2 (5 bases). This CDR3 spans 13 amino acids. The ends were cut back, 5 bases at V and 4 bases at J, with 10 bases in the middle. CDR3 residues: CASSITSPDTQYF. CDR3 bases: TGTGCCAGCAGTATCACTAGTCCAGATACGCAGTATTTT.

This chain connects TRBV28 to TRBJ1-5; possibly TRBD1 for D (6 bases). The ends were cut back, 2 bases at V and 4 bases at J, with 12 bases in the middle. This CDR3 contains 15 residues. Germline assignment: CDR1 MDHEN and CDR2 SYDVKM. The CDR3 here is CASSLGGGGNQPQHF. DNA of the CDR3: TGTGCCAGCAGTTTAGGGGGAGGGGGAAATCAGCCCCAGCATTTT.

The chain employs TRBV29-1 and TRBJ2-5; TRBD2 agrees at 7 bases. The CDR3 has 10 residues. Germline V gives CDR1 SQVTM, CDR2 ANQGSEA. Trimming at V came to 7 bases and at J to 9 bases, leaving 5 bases not matched to a gene. The DNA for the CDR3 is TGCAGCGCGGGACGGGAGGCCCAGTACTTC. This translates into CSAGREAQYF.

The chain links TRBV19 to TRBJ2-1; D is unclear. V was clipped by 5 bases and J by 5 bases, with 19 bases between them. Germline loops: CDR1 LNHDA, CDR2 SQIVND (reference sequence). The CDR3 has 16 amino acids. CDR3 in DNA: TGTGCCAGTAGTTCCCCGAGACCGCCCGCGGACAATGAGCAGTTCTTC. Protein product: CASSSPRPPADNEQFF.

V usage is TRBV7-3 and J usage is TRBJ2-1, with 10 bases lining up with TRBD2. The CDR3 is made up of 15 amino acids. After removal of 5 bases from V and 7 bases from J, the junction contained 8 bases not matched to a gene. Germline V gene sequence: CDR1 SGHTA, CDR2 FQGTGA. CDR3 DNA sequence: TGTGCCAGCAGCCCGGATAGCGGGAGGAGGAATGAGCAGTTCTTC. Protein: CASSPDSGRRNEQFF.

V usage is TRBV28 and J usage is TRBJ2-7; weak D call: TRBD1 (6 bases). The length of the CDR3 is 11 residues. CDR1 and CDR2 (germline): MDHEN, SYDVKM. With 10 bases removed from V and 4 bases from J, the gap between germline ends came to 11 bases. As DNA, the CDR3 is TGTGCCACGGGACATTATTACGAGCAGTACTTC. It yields the protein CATGHYYEQYF.